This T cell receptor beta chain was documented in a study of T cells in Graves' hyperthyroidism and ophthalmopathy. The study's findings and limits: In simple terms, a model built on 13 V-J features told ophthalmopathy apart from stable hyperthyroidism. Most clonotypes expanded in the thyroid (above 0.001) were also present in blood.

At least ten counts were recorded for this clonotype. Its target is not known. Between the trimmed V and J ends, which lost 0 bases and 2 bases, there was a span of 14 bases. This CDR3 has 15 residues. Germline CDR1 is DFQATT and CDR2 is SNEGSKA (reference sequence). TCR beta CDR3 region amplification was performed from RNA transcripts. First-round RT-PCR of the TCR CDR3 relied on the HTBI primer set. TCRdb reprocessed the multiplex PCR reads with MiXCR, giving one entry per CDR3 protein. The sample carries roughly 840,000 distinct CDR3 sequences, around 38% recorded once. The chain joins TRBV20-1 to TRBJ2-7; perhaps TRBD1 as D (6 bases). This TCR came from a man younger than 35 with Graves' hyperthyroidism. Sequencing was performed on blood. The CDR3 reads CSARDQGQTAYEQYF. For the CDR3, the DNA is TGCAGTGCTAGAGATCAGGGGCAGACGGCCTACGAGCAGTACTTC.